A selection of T cell receptor beta chains follows, all from one sample in a study of blood T cell repertoires in COVID-19. Libraries were prepared by immunoSEQ multiplex PCR; TCRdb keeps only in-frame clonotypes and omits some of them. The table includes fewer than 120,000 clones, nearly 90% detected once. What was sequenced was peripheral blood. The origin of the receptors is a human donor in a cohort sampled during active COVID-19. Each CDR3 is given with its conserved first and last residue. A D gene is named only where the DNA matches it firmly. For some rows the clone size is stated as once, few or many, or as a class when expanded; others skip it.

.,TRBV27,.,TRBJ2-1,CASRNPDTRGNEQFF,TGTGCCAGCAGAAACCCAGACACCCGGGGGAATGAGCAGTTCTTC
TRBD1,TRBV24-1,.,TRBJ1-6,CATSDTYRGSPLHF,TGTGCCACCAGTGATACGTACAGGGGTTCACCCCTCCACTTT
.,TRBV7-9,.,TRBJ1-2,CASSLAPGFYGYTF,TGTGCCAGCAGCTTAGCTCCGGGTTTCTATGGCTACACCTTC
TRBD1,TRBV18,once,TRBJ1-1,CASSPGTGSTEAFF,TGTGCCAGCTCACCCGGGACAGGGTCCACTGAAGCTTTCTTT
.,TRBV20-1,.,TRBJ1-1,CSASPYGGAEAFF,TGCAGTGCTAGTCCTTACGGGGGGGCTGAAGCTTTCTTT
TRBD1,TRBV18,.,TRBJ1-3,CASSIGTGRSGNTIYF,TGTGCCAGCTCAATCGGGACAGGAAGATCTGGAAACACCATATATTTT
TRBD1,TRBV7-9,.,TRBJ1-4,CASTTGGYEKLFF,TGTGCCAGCACCACAGGGGGCTATGAAAAACTGTTTTTT
.,TRBV7-9,once,TRBJ2-2,CASSFRERGTGELFF,TGTGCCAGCAGCTTCAGGGAAAGAGGAACCGGGGAGCTGTTTTTT
TRBD1,TRBV12-3/TRBV12-4,once,TRBJ1-5,CASRSRGQEPQHF,TGTGCCAGCAGGAGCAGGGGGCAGGAGCCCCAGCATTTT
.,TRBV7-2,.,TRBJ2-2,CASSLDARSGELFF,TGTGCCAGCAGCTTAGATGCTAGATCCGGGGAGCTGTTTTTT
.,TRBV7-2,.,TRBJ1-3,CASSAHQGASGNTIYF,TGTGCCAGCAGCGCTCACCAAGGGGCGTCTGGAAACACCATATATTTT
.,TRBV4-1,once,TRBJ1-4,CASSLTGIWQEKLFF,TGCGCCAGCAGCCTAACAGGGATTTGGCAGGAAAAACTGTTTTTT
.,TRBV19,.,TRBJ1-1,CASSLWPTKNTEAFF,TGTGCCAGTAGCTTATGGCCAACTAAAAACACTGAAGCTTTCTTT
TRBD1,TRBV19,.,TRBJ1-2,CASRMTGTGYYGYTF,TGTGCCAGTAGAATGACAGGGACCGGTTACTATGGCTACACCTTC
TRBD1,TRBV11-2,.,TRBJ2-3,CASSPKGQDTDTQYF,TGTGCCAGCAGCCCTAAGGGACAGGACACAGATACGCAGTATTTT
TRBD1,TRBV3-1/TRBV3-2,.,TRBJ1-6,CASSQGVGTGESPLHF,TGTGCCAGCAGCCAAGGGGTGGGGACAGGGGAATCACCCCTCCACTTT
.,TRBV10-3,few,TRBJ2-2,CAIGAAVNAGELFF,TGTGCCATCGGGGCAGCCGTGAATGCCGGGGAGCTGTTTTTT
.,TRBV15,.,TRBJ1-2,CATSTLREGTNYGYTF,TGTGCCACCAGCACCCTACGGGAGGGAACGAACTATGGCTACACCTTC
.,TRBV6-5,once,TRBJ1-1,CATTGVENTEAFF,TGTGCCACCACGGGGGTTGAGAACACTGAAGCTTTCTTT
TRBD1,TRBV2,.,TRBJ2-7,CASTPTGAEQYF,TGTGCCAGCACCCCAACAGGGGCCGAGCAGTACTTC
.,TRBV14,.,TRBJ2-7,CASSNRRGLAAFEQYF,TGTGCCAGCAGCAACCGCCGGGGACTGGCGGCGTTTGAGCAGTACTTC
.,TRBV5-1,.,TRBJ2-5,CASRWGGTETQYF,TGCGCCAGCAGGTGGGGGGGCACGGAGACCCAGTACTTC
TRBD2,TRBV28,.,TRBJ2-5,CASSSLAGAGETQYF,TGTGCCAGCAGCTCACTAGCGGGAGCTGGAGAGACCCAGTACTTC
.,TRBV4-1,.,TRBJ1-2,CASSQGTAGYGYTF,TGCGCCAGCAGCCAAGGGACAGCGGGATATGGCTACACCTTC
.,TRBV21-1,.,TRBJ1-1,CASDPAADSRRTEAFF,TGTGCCAGCGACCCTGCCGCCGACAGTAGGCGTACTGAAGCTTTCTTT
.,TRBV5-1,.,TRBJ2-5,CASSLGAKEGETQYF,TGCGCCAGCAGCTTGGGGGCTAAAGAGGGAGAGACCCAGTACTTC
TRBD2,TRBV27,once,TRBJ2-7,CASSLIGTSGALPYEQYF,TGTGCCAGCAGTTTAATTGGGACTAGCGGGGCACTCCCCTACGAGCAGTACTTC
.,TRBV9,.,TRBJ2-7,CASSGESYEQYF,TGTGCCAGCAGCGGCGAGTCCTACGAGCAGTACTTC
TRBD2,TRBV5-4,.,TRBJ2-1,CASSKAGTSGRAPEQFF,TGTGCCAGCAGCAAAGCCGGGACTAGCGGGAGGGCCCCTGAGCAGTTCTTC
.,TRBV5-1,.,TRBJ1-5,CASSSQGGEQPQHF,TGCGCCAGCAGCTCACAAGGGGGGGAACAGCCCCAGCATTTT
.,TRBV5-1,.,TRBJ2-5,CASSPKIRGLQETQYF,TGCGCCAGCAGCCCCAAAATTAGGGGCCTCCAAGAGACCCAGTACTTC
TRBD1,TRBV30,.,TRBJ1-2,CAWRVTGAGYTF,TGTGCCTGGAGGGTGACAGGGGCAGGCTACACCTTC
TRBD1,TRBV2,.,TRBJ2-2,CASTPGTANTGELFF,TGTGCCAGCACCCCCGGGACAGCCAACACCGGGGAGCTGTTTTTT
TRBD1,TRBV28,.,TRBJ2-1,CASRPTGGAYNEQFF,TGTGCCAGCAGACCGACAGGGGGGGCCTACAATGAGCAGTTCTTC
TRBD2,TRBV3-1/TRBV3-2,once,TRBJ2-1,CASSSGGGISYNEQFF,TGTGCCAGCAGTTCTGGGGGGGGGATCTCCTACAATGAGCAGTTCTTC
TRBD2,TRBV4-1,.,TRBJ2-1,CASSQDGLLAGPYNEQFF,TGCGCCAGCAGCCAAGATGGGCTCCTAGCGGGGCCTTACAATGAGCAGTTCTTC
.,TRBV24-1,.,TRBJ2-3,CATSDPGTLPGDTQYF,TGTGCCACCAGTGATCCAGGGACACTCCCGGGAGATACGCAGTATTTT
TRBD1,TRBV19,.,TRBJ1-2,CASSIARTGGHGYTF,TGTGCCAGTAGTATAGCTAGGACAGGGGGACATGGCTACACCTTC
TRBD1,TRBV7-3,.,TRBJ1-1,CASSLNRDSIEAFF,TGTGCCAGCAGCCTGAACCGGGACAGCATTGAAGCTTTCTTT
TRBD2,TRBV15,.,TRBJ2-7,CATSRDRAREGSEQYF,TGTGCCACCAGCAGAGATCGAGCGCGGGAGGGGTCCGAGCAGTACTTC
TRBD1,TRBV6-2/TRBV6-3,.,TRBJ1-5,CASSPTLLDRVGNQPQHF,TGTGCCAGCAGTCCCACTTTATTGGACAGGGTTGGCAATCAGCCCCAGCATTTT
TRBD1,TRBV18,.,TRBJ2-7,CASSPGQSSSYEQYF,TGTGCCAGCTCACCGGGACAGTCGAGCTCCTACGAGCAGTACTTC
TRBD1,TRBV5-1,.,TRBJ1-5,CASSLRTGTNQPQHF,TGCGCCAGCAGCTTGAGGACAGGGACAAATCAGCCCCAGCATTTT
TRBD1,TRBV7-9,.,TRBJ2-2,CASSLNDRVRTGELFF,TGTGCCAGCAGCCTGAACGACAGGGTGAGGACCGGGGAGCTGTTTTTT
.,TRBV7-9,.,TRBJ1-2,CASSSISGGGYTF,TGTGCCAGCAGCTCTATCAGCGGGGGAGGCTACACCTTC
.,TRBV28,.,TRBJ2-2,CASSRSWVGRGELFF,TGTGCCAGCAGCCGAAGCTGGGTAGGGAGGGGGGAGCTGTTTTTT
TRBD2,TRBV18,once,TRBJ2-2,CASSLGLQNTGELFF,TGTGCCAGCTCACTGGGACTACAGAACACCGGGGAGCTGTTTTTT
.,TRBV7-3,.,TRBJ2-1,CASSPSGGGEQFF,TGTGCCAGCAGCCCCAGCGGCGGGGGCGAGCAGTTCTTC